The 27 T cell receptor beta chains in this list originate from one sample, sequenced in a study of T cell responses to AZD1222 COVID-19 vaccine. This table comes from immunoSEQ multiplex PCR, and its TCRdb copy is limited to in-frame clones, with some not included. The sample lists fewer than 150,000 clones, over 75% occurring once. The sample here was peripheral blood, taken 28 days after the second AZD1222 dose. All receptors derive from an adult who received the AZD1222 COVID-19 vaccine.

The V and J genes are TRBV19 and TRBJ1-2, with D unclear. CDR3 size: 12 residues. Looked up from germline, CDR1 is LNHDA and CDR2 is SQIVND (reference sequence). V was clipped by 10 bases and J by 8 bases, with 17 bases between them. The CDR3 DNA reads as TGTGCCACCAGGCCGCCCGAGGGCGGCTACACCTTC. It codes for CATRPPEGGYTF.

The chain is built from TRBV7-3 and TRBJ2-3, with D perhaps TRBD2 (5 bases). Trimming cost V 4 bases and J 4 bases, with 15 bases left between them. The germline V gene encodes CDR1 SGHTA and CDR2 FQGTGA. The CDR3 covers 15 residues. The CDR3 protein is CASSSSTSYADTQYF. CDR3 nucleotide sequence: TGTGCCAGCAGCTCCAGTACTAGTTACGCAGATACGCAGTATTTT.

CDR3 sequence (DNA): TGTGCCAGCAACTCGGGCAGGCGTTCACCCCTCCACTTT. This codes for CASNSGRRSPLHF. This rearrangement joins TRBV28 to TRBJ1-6, with D uncertain. The CDR3 length is 13 residues. Germline V lookup: CDR1 MDHEN, CDR2 SYDVKM. V lost 7 bases, J lost 9 bases, and 13 bases lay in between.

The genes are TRBV21-1 and TRBJ2-7; the DNA was not used to check the table's D call, TRBD2. TRBV21-1 counts as a pseudogene. This CDR3 is built from 14 residues. CDR3 coding DNA: TGTGCCAGCCCTCCCCTATGCCGAAACTACGAGCAGTACTTC. Protein: CASPPLCRNYEQYF.

This sequence joins TRBV19 and TRBJ2-1, with a weak D call TRBD2 (5 bases). Germline V CDR1 and CDR2: LNHDA, SQIVND (reference sequence). This CDR3 contains 16 residues. Trimming left V 5 bases short and J 0 bases short, with 14 bases between. Here the CDR3 DNA reads TGTGCCAGTAGTTCCCGGGGTCCGTCCTCCTACAATGAGCAGTTCTTC. It translates to CASSSRGPSSYNEQFF.

The chain is built from TRBV4-3 and TRBJ1-6; 7 bases agree with TRBD1. This CDR3 contains 14 residues. Losses at the gene ends were 8 bases for V and 10 bases for J; bases not matched to a gene: 11. Germline CDR1 and CDR2: LGHNA and YSLEER. CDR3 sequence reads: CASRETGTGSPLHF. CDR3 DNA sequence: TGCGCCAGCCGAGAGACAGGGACGGGCTCACCCCTCCACTTT.

The table lists this clone with a count of one. The rearrangement links TRBV6-5 to TRBJ1-6; unclear D gene. Per the germline V gene, CDR1 is MNHEY and CDR2 is SVGAGI. V was clipped by 7 bases and J by 6 bases, with 7 bases between them. This CDR3 comprises 12 residues. The CDR3 bases are TGTGCCAGCATCGACGGTAATTCACCCCTCCACTTT. It translates to CASIDGNSPLHF.

This chain uses TRBV10-3 with TRBJ1-2; the D gene is possibly TRBD1 (6 bases). The CDR3 contains 17 residues. In germline, CDR1 is ENHRY, CDR2 SYGVKD. V lost 2 bases, J lost 0 bases, and 16 bases lay in between. The CDR3 region has the DNA TGTGCCATCAGTGAGCCGGCGGGACACCATACTAACTATGGCTACACCTTC. Translation gives CAISEPAGHHTNYGYTF.

This chain uses TRBV19 with TRBJ1-1, with D uncertain. CDR3 length: 13 amino acids. With 4 bases removed from V and 6 bases from J, the gap between germline ends came to 12 bases. Per the germline V gene, CDR1 is LNHDA and CDR2 is SQIVND (reference sequence). The CDR3 here is CASSRPRRAEAFF. CDR3 in DNA: TGTGCCAGTAGTAGGCCAAGGCGGGCTGAAGCTTTCTTT.

The chain uses TRBV20-1 and TRBJ2-3; a possible D gene is TRBD1 (5 bases). CDR1 and CDR2 from the germline V gene are DFQATT and SNEGSKA (reference sequence). V lost 8 bases and J 2 bases, leaving 8 bases between the germline ends. CDR3 length: 11 amino acids. The CDR3 DNA is TGCAGTTCACAGGCCACAGATACGCAGTATTTT. This sequence encodes CSSQATDTQYF.

Concerning this clone: A junction boundary mismatches the germline segment, possibly from a read error. The chain employs TRBV7-7 and TRBJ2-3; TRBD2 matches at 7 bases. CDR1 SSHAT and CDR2 FNYEAQ come from the germline V gene (reference sequence). The CDR3 length is 15 residues. The CDR3 sequence is CASSQGLDDTDTQYF. As DNA, the CDR3 is TGTGCTAGCAGCCAAGGACTAGATGACACAGATACGCAGTATTTT.

V is TRBV7-2 and J is TRBJ2-7; D is ambiguous. The CDR3 contains 13 residues. Germline V gene sequence: CDR1 SGHTA, CDR2 FQGNSA. Trimming left V 1 base short and J 3 bases short, with 7 bases between. The CDR3 nucleotides read TGTGCCAGCAGCTTAGGGTATATCTACGAGCAGTACTTC. Encoded protein: CASSLGYIYEQYF.

The chain combines TRBV3-1 (or the pseudogene TRBV3-2) with TRBJ1-1, with a possible D match to TRBD1 (5 bases). In germline, CDR1 is LGHDT, CDR2 YNNKEL (reference sequence). The CDR3 contains 15 residues. V was pared by 4 bases and J by 4 bases, with 16 bases between. In nucleotides, the CDR3 is TGTGCCAGCAGCCGTAGTTCGGGGGAAGGCACTGAAGCTTTCTTT. It yields the protein CASSRSSGEGTEAFF.

The chain uses TRBV19 and TRBJ1-6; 8 positions agree with TRBD1. The CDR3 runs 15 residues. Germline CDR1 and CDR2: LNHDA and SQIVND (reference sequence). Trimming took 6 bases from V and 6 from J; bases not matched to a gene: 7. CDR3: CASRNRGESNSPLHF. The CDR3 nucleotides are TGTGCCAGTAGGAACAGGGGGGAGAGTAATTCACCCCTCCACTTT.

The CDR3 loop reads CASRNSNQPQHF. The CDR3 DNA sequence: TGTGCCAGCAGGAATAGCAATCAGCCCCAGCATTTT. The rearrangement links TRBV12-3 or TRBV12-4 to TRBJ1-5, with D unresolved. The length of the CDR3 is 12 residues. Trimming removed 6 bases from V and 0 bases from J, with 3 bases in between.

The sample holds a few counts of this clone. The DNA for the CDR3 is TGTGCCAGCACAGGGGACACTCTTTCACCCCTCCACTTT. Protein product: CASTGDTLSPLHF. J is TRBJ1-6 and V is TRBV25-1, with a possible D match to TRBD1 (6 bases). Germline V gene data show CDR1 as MGHDK and CDR2 as SYGVNS. The CDR3 is made up of 13 amino acids. Trimming took 7 bases from V and 9 from J, leaving 13 bases between them.

In this sample, this clone turned up a few times. The chain employs TRBV19 and TRBJ1-4; 9 bases fit TRBD1. J was trimmed by 8 bases and V by 4 bases; bases with no gene match: 5. Germline CDR1 LNHDA, CDR2 SQIVND (reference sequence). This CDR3 has 14 amino acids. CDR3 in amino acids: CASSRGQGGEKLFF. The CDR3 DNA follows: TGTGCCAGTAGTAGGGGACAGGGCGGGGAAAAACTGTTTTTT.

This chain links TRBV7-9 with TRBJ1-1; no firm D call. Germline CDR1 SEHNR, CDR2 FQNEAQ (reference sequence). The CDR3 length is 14 residues. V was cut by 2 bases and J by 0 bases, with 7 bases left in between. The CDR3: CASSLYEVNTEAFF. The CDR3 region has the DNA TGTGCCAGCAGCTTATATGAGGTGAACACTGAAGCTTTCTTT.

This clone was found once. V gene TRBV6-5 combines with J gene TRBJ2-7; 7 bases line up with TRBD2. The CDR3 extends over 14 amino acids. Losses at the gene ends were 7 bases for V and 2 bases for J; bases not matched to a gene: 8. Per germline, CDR1 MNHEY and CDR2 SVGAGI. CDR3 sequence: CASMVAGFTYEQYF. The CDR3 DNA sequence: TGTGCCAGCATGGTAGCGGGTTTTACCTACGAGCAGTACTTC.

The chain links TRBV6-6 to TRBJ1-6; D remains ambiguous. This CDR3 region has 15 residues. Germline CDR1 is MNHNY and CDR2 is SVGAGI (reference sequence). V lost 0 bases and J 7 bases, leaving 10 bases between the germline ends. Written as DNA, the CDR3 is TGTGCCAGCAGTTACTCGATGCAAGGGAATTCACCCCTCCACTTT. This translates into CASSYSMQGNSPLHF.

The chain recombines TRBV6-5 with TRBJ1-1; no clear D gene. Germline lookup yields CDR1 MNHEY and CDR2 SVGAGI. The V end was cut by 2 bases, the J end by 8 bases, with 9 bases between. The CDR3 has 12 amino acids. CDR3 DNA sequence: TGTGCCAGCAGTTACCTTACGGCCGAAGCTTTCTTT. Its protein product is CASSYLTAEAFF.

This clone has just one count. The CDR3 DNA reads as TGTGCCAGCAGTTTCCGAGACAGGGCCTACGAGCAGTACTTC. Amino acids: CASSFRDRAYEQYF. The rearrangement joins TRBV28 to TRBJ2-7, with 7 bases identical to TRBD1. The CDR3 covers 14 residues. Germline assignment: CDR1 MDHEN and CDR2 SYDVKM. With V trimmed by 3 bases and J by 2 bases, 4 bases remained unmatched. Based on the CDR3 plus reference TRBV28 and TRBJ2-7, the full variable domain is DVKVTQSSRYLVKRTGEKVFLECVQDMDHENMFWYRQDPGLGLRLIYFSYDVKMKEKGDIPEGYSVSREKKERFSLILESASTNQTSMYLCASSFRDRAYEQYFGPGTRLTVT.

The chain joins TRBV2 to TRBJ1-6; 7 bases are shared with TRBD1. The germline V gene has CDR1 SNHLY and CDR2 FYNNEI. The CDR3 loop spans 16 amino acids. V trimming: 1 base; J trimming: 5 bases; junction bases outside the gene matches: 5. In DNA form, the CDR3 reads TGTGCCAGCAGTGAAGACAGGGGCGCGAATAATTCACCCCTCCACTTT. This encodes CASSEDRGANNSPLHF.

This chain uses TRBV19 with TRBJ1-2; D gene uncertain. The CDR3 length is 13 residues. V was trimmed by 1 base and J by 8 bases, leaving 11 bases between them. Germline assignment: CDR1 LNHDA and CDR2 SQIVND (reference sequence). The CDR3 coding sequence is TGTGCCAGTAGTATAGGCCCGGGTGTGGGCTACACCTTC. It specifies CASSIGPGVGYTF.

The chain joins TRBV11-3 to TRBJ2-4, with 7 bases lining up with TRBD1. Germline V lookup: CDR1 SGHNT, CDR2 YENEEA. The CDR3 totals 16 residues. V lost 5 bases, J lost 8 bases, and 15 bases stayed unmatched. CDR3 loop: CASSVRDSHHGDIQYF. The DNA for the CDR3 is TGTGCCAGCAGCGTCCGGGACAGCCATCACGGGGACATTCAGTACTTC.

The rearrangement uses TRBV9 and TRBJ2-5; TRBD2 agrees at 7 bases. Germline values: CDR1 SGDLS, CDR2 YYNGEE. This CDR3 region has 15 residues. V lost 0 bases to trimming and J lost 0 bases; unmatched junction nucleotides: 2. Here the CDR3 reads CASSVVRGYQETQYF. In DNA form, the CDR3 reads TGTGCCAGCAGCGTAGTGCGGGGGTACCAAGAGACCCAGTACTTC.

The rearrangement joins TRBV3-1 (or the pseudogene TRBV3-2) to TRBJ1-1; 7 bases map to TRBD1. Germline CDR1 and CDR2: LGHDT and YNNKEL (reference sequence). The V and J ends lost 4 bases and 5 bases, in that order; junction bases with no gene match: 4. There are 13 residues in the CDR3. CDR3 nucleotides: TGTGCCAGCAGCCGGACAGGACGTACTGAAGCTTTCTTT. This gives the protein CASSRTGRTEAFF.